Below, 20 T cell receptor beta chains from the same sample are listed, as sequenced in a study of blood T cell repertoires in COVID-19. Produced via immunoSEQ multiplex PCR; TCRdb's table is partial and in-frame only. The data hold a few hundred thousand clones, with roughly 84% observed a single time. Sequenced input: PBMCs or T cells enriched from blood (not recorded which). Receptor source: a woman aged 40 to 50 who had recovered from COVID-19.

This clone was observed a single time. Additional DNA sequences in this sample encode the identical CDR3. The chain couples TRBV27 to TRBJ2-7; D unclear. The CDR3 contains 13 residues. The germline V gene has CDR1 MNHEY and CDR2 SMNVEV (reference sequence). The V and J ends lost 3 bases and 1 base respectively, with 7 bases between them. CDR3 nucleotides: TGTGCCAGCAGTTTTGGCCAGTCCTACGAGCAGTACTTC. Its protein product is CASSFGQSYEQYF.

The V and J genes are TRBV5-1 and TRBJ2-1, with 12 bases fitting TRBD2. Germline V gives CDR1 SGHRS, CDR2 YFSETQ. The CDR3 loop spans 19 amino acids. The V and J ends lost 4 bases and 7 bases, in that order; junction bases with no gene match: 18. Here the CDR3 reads CASSRRPPHRTSGINEQFF. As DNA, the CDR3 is TGCGCCAGCAGCCGCCGGCCGCCGCATCGGACTAGCGGGATTAATGAGCAGTTCTTC.

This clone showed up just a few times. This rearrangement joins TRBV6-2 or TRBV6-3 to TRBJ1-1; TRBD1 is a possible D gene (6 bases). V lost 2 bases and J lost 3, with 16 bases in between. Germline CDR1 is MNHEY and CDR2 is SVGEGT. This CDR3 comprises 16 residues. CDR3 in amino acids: CASSYPLTGYDTEAFF. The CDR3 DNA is TGTGCCAGCAGTTACCCCTTAACAGGGTACGACACTGAAGCTTTCTTT.

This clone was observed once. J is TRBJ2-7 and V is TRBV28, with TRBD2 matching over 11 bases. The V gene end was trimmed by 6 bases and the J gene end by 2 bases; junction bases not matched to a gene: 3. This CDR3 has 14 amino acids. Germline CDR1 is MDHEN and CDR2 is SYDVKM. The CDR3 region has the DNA TGTGCCAGCAGGGGACTAGCGGTGACCTACGAGCAGTACTTC. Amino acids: CASRGLAVTYEQYF.

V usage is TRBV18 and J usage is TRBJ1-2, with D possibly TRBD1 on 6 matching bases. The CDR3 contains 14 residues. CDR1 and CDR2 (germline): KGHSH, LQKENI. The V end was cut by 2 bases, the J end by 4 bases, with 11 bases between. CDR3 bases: TGTGCCAGCTCACCAGGGGACACCTCCTATGGCTACACCTTC. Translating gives CASSPGDTSYGYTF. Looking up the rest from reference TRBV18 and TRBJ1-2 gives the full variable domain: NAGVMQNPRHLVRRRGQEARLRCSPMKGHSHVYWYRQLPEEGLKFMVYLQKENIIDESGMPKERFSAEFPKEGPSILRIQQVVRGDSAAYFCASSPGDTSYGYTFGSGTRLTVV.

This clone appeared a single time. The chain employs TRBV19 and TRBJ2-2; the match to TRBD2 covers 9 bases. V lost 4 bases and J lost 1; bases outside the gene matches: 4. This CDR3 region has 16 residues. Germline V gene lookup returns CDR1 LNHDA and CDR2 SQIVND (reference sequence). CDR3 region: CASSRGSGGNTGELFF. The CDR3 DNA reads TGTGCCAGTAGTAGGGGTAGCGGGGGGAACACCGGGGAGCTGTTTTTT.

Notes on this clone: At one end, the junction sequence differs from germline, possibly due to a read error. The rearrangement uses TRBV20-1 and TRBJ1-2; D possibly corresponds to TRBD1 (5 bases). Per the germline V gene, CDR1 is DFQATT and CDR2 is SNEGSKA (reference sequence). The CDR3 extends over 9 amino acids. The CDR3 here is CSASIGGVF. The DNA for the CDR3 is TGCAGTGCTAGTATCGGGGGAGTCTTC.

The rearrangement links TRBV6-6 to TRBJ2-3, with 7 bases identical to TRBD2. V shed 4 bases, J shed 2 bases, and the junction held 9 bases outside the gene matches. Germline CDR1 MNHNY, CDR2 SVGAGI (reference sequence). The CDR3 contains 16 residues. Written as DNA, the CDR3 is TGTGCCAGCAGTTCGACCGAAGCGGGATACACAGATACGCAGTATTTT. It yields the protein CASSSTEAGYTDTQYF.

The CDR3 sequence is CATSDPTRGEEGGYTF. The DNA for the CDR3 is TGTGCCACCAGTGACCCGACCCGGGGCGAGGAGGGTGGCTACACCTTC. The rearrangement uses TRBV24-1 and TRBJ1-2; TRBD1 might be the D (5 bases). The CDR3 is made up of 16 amino acids. Trimming shortened V by 4 bases and J by 7 bases, and 21 bases separated the two germline ends. Per the germline V gene, CDR1 is KGHDR and CDR2 is SFDVKD.

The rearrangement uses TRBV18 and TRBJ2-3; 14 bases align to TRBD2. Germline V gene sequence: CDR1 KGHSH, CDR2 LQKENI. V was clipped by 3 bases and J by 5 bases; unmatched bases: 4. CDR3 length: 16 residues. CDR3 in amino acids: CASSPPGLAGVDTQYF. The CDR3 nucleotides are TGTGCCAGCTCACCGCCGGGACTAGCGGGAGTAGATACGCAGTATTTT.

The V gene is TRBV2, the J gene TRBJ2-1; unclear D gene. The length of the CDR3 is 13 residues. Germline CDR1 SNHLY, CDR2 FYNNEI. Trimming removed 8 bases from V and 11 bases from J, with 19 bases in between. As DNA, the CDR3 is TGTGCCAGCGTAGAAACCTCCGGGTCCAAGCAGTTCTTC. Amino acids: CASVETSGSKQFF.

CDR3 in amino acids: CASSFWRGQNTGELFF. The CDR3 DNA reads TGTGCCAGCAGTTTCTGGCGGGGGCAGAACACCGGGGAGCTGTTTTTT. The J gene is TRBJ2-2, the V gene TRBV27, with D possibly being TRBD2 (7 bases). The ends were cut back, 3 bases at V and 1 base at J, with 12 bases in the middle. Germline V lookup: CDR1 MNHEY, CDR2 SMNVEV (reference sequence). The CDR3 has 16 residues.

This chain's CDR3 is CASSPPTWLRVTRGVDEQFF. The CDR3 DNA reads TGTGCCAGCTCACCACCGACCTGGTTGCGGGTGACTAGAGGGGTAGATGAGCAGTTCTTC. The chain carries TRBV18 and TRBJ2-1; weak D call: TRBD2 (6 bases). Per the germline V gene, CDR1 is KGHSH and CDR2 is LQKENI. This CDR3 has 20 amino acids. V was cut by 0 bases and J by 8 bases, with 29 bases left in between.

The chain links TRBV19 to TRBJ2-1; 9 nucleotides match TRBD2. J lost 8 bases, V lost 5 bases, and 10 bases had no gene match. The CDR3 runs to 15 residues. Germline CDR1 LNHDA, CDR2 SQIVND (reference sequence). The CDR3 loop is CASSGGAGGRDEQFF. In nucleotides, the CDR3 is TGTGCCAGTAGTGGGGGAGCGGGAGGCCGTGATGAGCAGTTCTTC.

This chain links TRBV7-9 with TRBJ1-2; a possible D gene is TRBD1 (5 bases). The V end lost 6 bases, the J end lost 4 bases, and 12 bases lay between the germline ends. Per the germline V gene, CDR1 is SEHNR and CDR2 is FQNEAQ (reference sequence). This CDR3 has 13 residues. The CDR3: CASSQGVTYGYTF. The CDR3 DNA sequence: TGTGCCAGCAGTCAAGGGGTTACCTATGGCTACACCTTC.

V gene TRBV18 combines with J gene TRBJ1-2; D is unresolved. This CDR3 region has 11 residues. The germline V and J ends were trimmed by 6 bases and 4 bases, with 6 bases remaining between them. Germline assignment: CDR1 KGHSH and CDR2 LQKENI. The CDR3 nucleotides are TGTGCCAGCTCCTCGAGCTATGGCTACACCTTC. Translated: CASSSSYGYTF. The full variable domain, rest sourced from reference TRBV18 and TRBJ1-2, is NAGVMQNPRHLVRRRGQEARLRCSPMKGHSHVYWYRQLPEEGLKFMVYLQKENIIDESGMPKERFSAEFPKEGPSILRIQQVVRGDSAAYFCASSSSYGYTFGSGTRLTVV.

In nucleotides, the CDR3 is TGTGCCAGCAGCTTGGGGACAGGGCGATGGGCTGAAGCTTTCTTT. Translation gives CASSLGTGRWAEAFF. This chain uses TRBV11-2 with TRBJ1-1; 9 nucleotides align to TRBD1. V shed 3 bases, J shed 6 bases, and the junction held 8 bases outside the gene matches. The CDR3 spans 15 residues. Germline V gene sequence: CDR1 SGHAT, CDR2 FQNNGV.

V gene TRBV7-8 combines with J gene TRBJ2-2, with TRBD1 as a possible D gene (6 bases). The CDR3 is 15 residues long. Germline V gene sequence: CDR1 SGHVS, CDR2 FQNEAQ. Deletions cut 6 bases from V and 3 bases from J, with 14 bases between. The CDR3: CASRKDRFYTGELFF. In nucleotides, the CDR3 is TGTGCCAGCAGGAAGGACAGATTTTACACCGGGGAGCTGTTTTTT. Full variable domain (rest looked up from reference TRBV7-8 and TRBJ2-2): GAGVSQSPRYKVAKRGQDVALRCDPISGHVSLFWYQQALGQGPEFLTYFQNEAQLDKSGLPSDRFFAERPEGSVSTLKIQRTQQEDSAVYLCASRKDRFYTGELFFGEGSRLTVL.

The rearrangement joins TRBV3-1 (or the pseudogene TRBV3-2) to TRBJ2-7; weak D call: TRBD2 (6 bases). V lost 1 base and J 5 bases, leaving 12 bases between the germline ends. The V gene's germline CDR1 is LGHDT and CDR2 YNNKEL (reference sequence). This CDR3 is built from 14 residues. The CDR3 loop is CASSQGGVWDEQYF. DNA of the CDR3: TGTGCCAGCAGCCAAGGGGGGGTGTGGGACGAGCAGTACTTC.

In nucleotides, the CDR3 is TGTGCCAGCAGCTTGCGAGGATCGGAGGGGCTCGGGGCCAACGTCCTGACTTTC. This translates into CASSLRGSEGLGANVLTF. V usage is TRBV13 and J usage is TRBJ2-6, with D possibly TRBD2 on 6 matching bases. Germline V gene lookup returns CDR1 PRHDT and CDR2 FYEKMQ (reference sequence). The V gene lost 3 bases and the J gene lost 4 bases, with 19 bases spanning the gap. The CDR3 has 18 amino acids. Based on the CDR3 plus reference TRBV13 and TRBJ2-6, the full variable domain is AAGVIQSPRHLIKEKRETATLKCYPIPRHDTVYWYQQGPGQDPQFLISFYEKMQSDKGSIPDRFSAQQFSDYHSELNMSSLELGDSALYFCASSLRGSEGLGANVLTFGAGSRLTVL.